This entry lists 5 T cell receptor beta chains sequenced from one sample in a study of regulatory T cells in long-lasting Graves disease. The time point denotes: newly diagnosed GD, antithyroid drugs for less than 3 months. Following extraction of RNA from PBMCs, that RNA was used to make the TCR library. According to the study, TCR beta libraries were built with iRepertoire HTBI primers and CDR3-region Arm-PCR. TCRdb reprocessed the multiplex PCR reads with MiXCR, giving one entry per CDR3 protein. The table shows 250,000 to 300,000 distinct CDR3 sequences, with about 17% occurring only once. These same records also appear under a second study, on T cells in Graves' hyperthyroidism and ophthalmopathy.

The sequencing used peripheral blood mononuclear cells (PBMCs), collected at new diagnosis, from a patient treated with antithyroid drugs. The receptors were sampled from a woman aged 30 to 39 with Graves disease.

This chain connects TRBV6-2 or TRBV6-3 to TRBJ1-4; D is uncertain. This CDR3 is 15 amino acids long. Germline CDR1 MNHEY, CDR2 SVGEGT. Trimming removed 6 bases at V and 4 bases at J, with 15 bases between. The CDR3 loop reads CASSYTWEHNEKLFF. CDR3 coding DNA: TGTGCCAGCAGCTACACGTGGGAGCATAATGAAAAACTGTTTTTT.

On this clonotype: It is likely a read error: a sequence one base away is far more abundant. This rearrangement joins TRBV6-5 to TRBJ2-4; D may be TRBD1 (6 bases). Germline V gene sequence: CDR1 MNHEY, CDR2 SVGAGI. This CDR3 region has 18 residues. V shed 0 bases and J shed 13 bases, with 28 bases lying between them. The CDR3 DNA follows: TGTGCCAGCAGTTACTCGAAAGGAAGGTGGGGGCCGAACAATGAGCAGTACTTC. Translated: CASSYSKGRWGPNNEQYF.

The chain carries TRBV28 and TRBJ1-2; possibly TRBD1 for D (5 bases). The V gene lost 6 bases and the J gene lost 5 bases, with 19 bases spanning the gap. This CDR3 has 15 residues. Germline-derived CDR1 and CDR2 are MDHEN and SYDVKM. CDR3 DNA sequence: TGTGCCAGCAGCTCCCTCTCCGGGACTGAGTATGGCTACACCTTC. As protein: CASSSLSGTEYGYTF.

This clonotype was recorded at least ten times. The chain recombines TRBV6-1 with TRBJ2-3; 7 positions match TRBD2. The germline V gene has CDR1 MNHNS and CDR2 SASEGT. With 9 bases clipped from V and 6 bases from J, the junction kept 15 bases outside the gene matches. The CDR3 sequence is 15 residues long. The CDR3 protein is CASLWGGDSRDTQYF. The CDR3 nucleotides read TGTGCCAGTCTCTGGGGGGGGGACTCCCGGGATACGCAGTATTTT.

In the case of this clonotype: This likely reflects a read error, since a far larger clone is one base away. The chain carries TRBV11-3 and TRBJ1-1; D is undetermined. Trimming cost V 3 bases and J 0 bases, with 11 bases left between them. Per the germline V gene, CDR1 is SGHNT and CDR2 is YENEEA. The CDR3 sequence is 15 residues long. The DNA for the CDR3 is TGTGCCAGCAGCTTTGAACCAAGCATGAACACTGAAGCTTTCTTT. Its protein product is CASSFEPSMNTEAFF.